This TCR beta chain was observed in a study of blood T cell repertoires in COVID-19 (dated by TCRdb to the early 2020s). About the investigation overall: Samples covering the acute and convalescent phases of COVID-19 were provided by collaborators in the United States, Italy and Spain. The material from the prospective study consisted of cDNA or gDNA derived from T cells, B-cell-depleted T cells, or PBMCs. Deeply sampled blood TCRbeta repertoires from subjects exposed to, actively infected with, or recovered from COVID-19 were included in the dataset. A freely available public database, intended as a resource for researchers studying the immune response to SARS-CoV-2, is where the repertoires were released. The samples were drawn from two sources: the first 160 participants of the ongoing ImmuneRACE study, and 1,200 or so subjects contributed by 6 global collaborators. The sample metadata nearly always contained a de-identified subject ID, COVID-19 status, age in years and sex. HLA class I and class II types, where available, came from metadata supplied by the sample provider rather than from assay-based typing.

The CDR3, from cysteine to phenylalanine, totals 15 residues. Kept here is only the CDR3 DNA, which spans 45 bases and is read in frame from base 1. V lost 5 bases and J lost 4 bases, and the count of bases not matched to a germline gene is 8. In the germline V gene (reference sequence), CDR1 corresponds to LNHDA and CDR2 to SQIVND. One collaborating source in Seattle enrolled patients while the patients were actively infected and followed the patients over time throughout the course of disease. Each collaborating institution followed its own protocols to collect whole blood in K2EDTA tubes. For TCRbeta analysis, collaborators shipped samples as frozen whole blood, isolated PBMCs, or DNA extracted from either of those sample types. What the authors observed across the whole study: The quantity of clinical and demographic metadata differed by source and by participant and was supplied without curation.

Concerning this clone itself: This clone's antigen is unknown. Base-call qualities are not available, and no considerably larger clone is one nucleotide away.

TCRbeta CDR3 regions were amplified from genomic DNA using the immunoSEQ Assay, a bias-controlled multiplex PCR. The paper's data handling went like this. Nucleated cell counts per sample were estimated from amplification of reference gene primers within the assay. To quantify the absolute abundance of each unique TCRbeta CDR3 rearrangement, sequence reads were collapsed and filtered. Productive Simpson clonality was computed per sample as the square root of Simpson's diversity index over productive rearrangements. In its TCRdb copy, this immuneACCESS table keeps in-frame sequences only and misses some clones. Where compared with another copy, unresolved V genes explain less than half of these, and the others have no known cause. D and trimming were read from the DNA, whereas the V and J calls and clone size are those reported in that table. In all, the sample holds some 300,000 clones, and 90% of those were seen once. The ten largest account for around 0.96% of the sample.

The receptor was derived from a woman aged 40 to 50 with COVID-19, enrolled during active disease. Sequenced material: peripheral blood. The chain links TRBV19 with TRBJ1-3; 7 middle bases align to TRBD1. DNA sequence: TGTGCCAGTAGTCTGACAGGGAATTCGGGAAACACCATATATTTT. This codes for CASSLTGNSGNTIYF.